A few counts support the clone carrying this T cell receptor beta chain. For the second PCR, which ran for about 7 to 11 cycles, a sample-barcoded 5' primer and a J-beta primer mix were used. MiXCR was run by TCRdb on the 5' RACE reads, yielding one entry per CDR3 protein. The sample contains about 760,000 distinct CDR3 sequences, approximately 60% of which appear only once. The record originates from a study of blood T cells in healthy people across ages. Sequenced sample: blood. The origin of this receptor is a man aged 35 to 55 in good health.

This CDR3 reads CASSQETSGSFGDTQYF. CDR3 coding DNA: TGCGCCAGCAGCCAGGAGACTAGCGGGAGCTTCGGGGATACGCAGTATTTT. This chain links TRBV4-3 with TRBJ2-3; TRBD2 agrees at 12 bases. V lost 3 bases, J lost 6 bases, and 10 bases stayed unmatched. Looked up from germline, CDR1 is LGHNA and CDR2 is YSLEER. CDR3 length equals 17 residues.